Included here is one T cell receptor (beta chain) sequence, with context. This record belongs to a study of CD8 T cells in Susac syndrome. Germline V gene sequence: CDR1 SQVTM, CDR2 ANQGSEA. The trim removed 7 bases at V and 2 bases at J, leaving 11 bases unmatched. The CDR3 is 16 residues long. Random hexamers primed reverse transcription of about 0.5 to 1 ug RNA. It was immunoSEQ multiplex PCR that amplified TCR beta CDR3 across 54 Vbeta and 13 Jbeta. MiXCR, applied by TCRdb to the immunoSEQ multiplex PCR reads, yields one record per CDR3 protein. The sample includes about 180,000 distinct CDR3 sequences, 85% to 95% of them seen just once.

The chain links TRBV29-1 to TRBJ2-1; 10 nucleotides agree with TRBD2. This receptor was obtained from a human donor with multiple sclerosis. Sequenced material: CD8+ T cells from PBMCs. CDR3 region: CSAVGLAGAAYNEQFF. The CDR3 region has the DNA TGCAGCGCTGTGGGTCTAGCGGGAGCTGCCTACAATGAGCAGTTCTTC.